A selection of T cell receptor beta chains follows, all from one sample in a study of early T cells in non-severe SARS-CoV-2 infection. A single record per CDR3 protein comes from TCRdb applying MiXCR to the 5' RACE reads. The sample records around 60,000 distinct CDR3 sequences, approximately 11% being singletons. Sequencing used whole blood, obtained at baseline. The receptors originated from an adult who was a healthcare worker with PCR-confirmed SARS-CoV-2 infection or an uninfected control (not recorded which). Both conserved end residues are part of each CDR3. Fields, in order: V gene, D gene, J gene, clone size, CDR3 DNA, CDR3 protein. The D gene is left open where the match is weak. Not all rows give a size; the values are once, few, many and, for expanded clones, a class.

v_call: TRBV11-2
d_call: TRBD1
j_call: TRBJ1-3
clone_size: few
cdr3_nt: TGTGCCAGCAGCTCCGGGACAGTCTCTGGAAACACCATATATTTT
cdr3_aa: CASSSGTVSGNTIYF

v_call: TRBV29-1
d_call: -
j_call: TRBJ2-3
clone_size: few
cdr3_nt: TGCAGCATCCCTCCCACGGGAAGAAGCACAGATACGCAGTATTTT
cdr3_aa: CSIPPTGRSTDTQYF

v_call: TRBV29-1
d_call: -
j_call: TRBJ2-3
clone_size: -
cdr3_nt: TGCAGCGTCTGGACGTCCTTAAGTTCAGATACGCAGTATTTT
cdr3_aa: CSVWTSLSSDTQYF

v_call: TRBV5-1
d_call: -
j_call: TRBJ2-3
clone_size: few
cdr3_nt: TGCGCCAGCAGCTTGCAAGCGGCTAGCACAGATACGCAGTATTTT
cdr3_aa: CASSLQAASTDTQYF

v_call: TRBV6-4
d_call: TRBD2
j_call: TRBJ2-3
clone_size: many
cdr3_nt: TGTGCCAGCAGTGACTCGACTAGCGGGGGGACAGATACGCAGTATTTT
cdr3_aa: CASSDSTSGGTDTQYF

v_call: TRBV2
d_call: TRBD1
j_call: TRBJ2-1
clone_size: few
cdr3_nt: TGTGCCAGCAGCCCGGACAGGGTTGGTGTGAATGAGCAGTTCTTC
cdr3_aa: CASSPDRVGVNEQFF

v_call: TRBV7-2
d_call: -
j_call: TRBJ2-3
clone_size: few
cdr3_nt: TGTGCCAGCAAACGTACGGGCACAGATACGCAGTATTTT
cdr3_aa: CASKRTGTDTQYF

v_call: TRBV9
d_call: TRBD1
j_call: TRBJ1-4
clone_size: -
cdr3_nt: TGTGCCAGCAGCGTGACAGGGGGGCATGAAAAACTGTTTTTT
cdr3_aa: CASSVTGGHEKLFF

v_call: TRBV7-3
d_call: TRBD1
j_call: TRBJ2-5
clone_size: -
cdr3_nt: TGTGCCAGCAGCCCGGACAGGGGAGAGACCCAGTACTTC
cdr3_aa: CASSPDRGETQYF

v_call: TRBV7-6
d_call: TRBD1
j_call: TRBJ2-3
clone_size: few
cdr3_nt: TGTGCCAGCAGCGTCGGACAGGGGGTAGATACGCAGTATTTT
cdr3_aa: CASSVGQGVDTQYF

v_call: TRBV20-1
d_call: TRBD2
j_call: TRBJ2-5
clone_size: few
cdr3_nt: TGCAGTGCTAGTATAAGCGGGGGGCCGCAAGAGACCCAGTACTTC
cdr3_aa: CSASISGGPQETQYF

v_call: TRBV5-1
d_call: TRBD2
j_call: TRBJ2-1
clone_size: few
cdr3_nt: TGCGCCAGCAGGCAACTAGCGGGCGCCTACAATGAGCAGTTCTTC
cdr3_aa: CASRQLAGAYNEQFF

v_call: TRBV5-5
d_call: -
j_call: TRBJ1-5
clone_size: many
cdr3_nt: TGTGCCAGCCCAGATCAGCCCCAGCATTTT
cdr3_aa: CASPDQPQHF

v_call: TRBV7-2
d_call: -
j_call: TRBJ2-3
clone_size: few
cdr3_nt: TGTGCCAGCAGCAGCCGGACAGTCAACGGACAGTATTTT
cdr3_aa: CASSSRTVNGQYF

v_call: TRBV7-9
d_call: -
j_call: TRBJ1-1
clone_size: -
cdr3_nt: TGTGCCAGCAGGAGGATGAACACTGAAGCTTTCTTT
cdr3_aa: CASRRMNTEAFF

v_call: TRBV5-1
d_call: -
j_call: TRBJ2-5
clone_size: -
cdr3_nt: TGCGCCAGCAGCTTTGACGGGACCCAGTACTTC
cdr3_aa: CASSFDGTQYF

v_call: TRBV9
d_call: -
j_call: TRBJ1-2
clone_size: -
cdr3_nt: TGTGCCAGCACCAGGAGCCCGACAGGCTATGGCTACACCTTC
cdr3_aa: CASTRSPTGYGYTF

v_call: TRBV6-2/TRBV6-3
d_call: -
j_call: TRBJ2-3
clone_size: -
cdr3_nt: TGTGCCAGCAGTTACACAGGGTTGGAGACAGATACGCAGTATTTT
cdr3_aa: CASSYTGLETDTQYF

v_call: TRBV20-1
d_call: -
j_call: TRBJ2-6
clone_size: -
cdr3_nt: TGCAGTGCTAGGAGGGACTCTGGGGCCAACGTCCTGACTTTC
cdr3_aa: CSARRDSGANVLTF

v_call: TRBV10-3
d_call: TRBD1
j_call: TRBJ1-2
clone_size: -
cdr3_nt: TGTGCCAACGCCCCAAGACAGGGACCCTATGGCTACACCTTC
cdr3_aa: CANAPRQGPYGYTF

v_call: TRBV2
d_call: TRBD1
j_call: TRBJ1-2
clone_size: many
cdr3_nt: TGTGCCAGCAGGGGACAGGGGGGGAACTATGGCTACACCTTC
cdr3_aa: CASRGQGGNYGYTF

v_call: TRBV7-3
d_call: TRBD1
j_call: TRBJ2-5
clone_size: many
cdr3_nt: TGTGCCAGCAGCTTGGACAGGGGGGAGACCCAGTACTTC
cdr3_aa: CASSLDRGETQYF

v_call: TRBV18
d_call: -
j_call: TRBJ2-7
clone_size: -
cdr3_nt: TGTGCCAGCTCACCGGGACACCTCTACGAGCAGTACTTC
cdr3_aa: CASSPGHLYEQYF

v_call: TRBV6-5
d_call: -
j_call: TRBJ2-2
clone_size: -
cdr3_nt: TGTGCCAGCAGTTCCCTCTACCGCCTAGGCACGAACACCGGGGAGCTGTTTTTT
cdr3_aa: CASSSLYRLGTNTGELFF

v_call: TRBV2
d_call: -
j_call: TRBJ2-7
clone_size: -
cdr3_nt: TGTGCCAGCAGCTTGCAGGGGTACGAGCAGTACTTC
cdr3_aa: CASSLQGYEQYF

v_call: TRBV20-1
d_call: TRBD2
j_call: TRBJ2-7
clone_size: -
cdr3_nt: TGCAGTGCTAGGGCACTAGCGGGGGGTCCCTACGAGCAGTACTTC
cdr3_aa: CSARALAGGPYEQYF

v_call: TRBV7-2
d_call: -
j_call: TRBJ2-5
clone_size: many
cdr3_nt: TGTGCCAGCAGCTTCGGCCCGGACAGAAAAGAGACCCAGTACTTC
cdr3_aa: CASSFGPDRKETQYF

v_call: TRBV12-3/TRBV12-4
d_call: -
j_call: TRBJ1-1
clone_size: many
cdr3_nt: TGTGCCAGCAGTTTGTCCGGGAACACTGAAGCTTTCTTT
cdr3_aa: CASSLSGNTEAFF

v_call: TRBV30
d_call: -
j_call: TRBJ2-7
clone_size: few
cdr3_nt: TGTGCCTGGAGTGCCCGAGACTACGAGCAGTACTTC
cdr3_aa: CAWSARDYEQYF

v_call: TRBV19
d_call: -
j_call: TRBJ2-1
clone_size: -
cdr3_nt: TGTGCCAGTAGTATGATTACCAACAATGAGCAGTTCTTC
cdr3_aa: CASSMITNNEQFF

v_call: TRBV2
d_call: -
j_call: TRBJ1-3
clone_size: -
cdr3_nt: TGTGCCAGCAGTGAAACCCAGAACTCTGGAAACACCATATATTTT
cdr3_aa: CASSETQNSGNTIYF